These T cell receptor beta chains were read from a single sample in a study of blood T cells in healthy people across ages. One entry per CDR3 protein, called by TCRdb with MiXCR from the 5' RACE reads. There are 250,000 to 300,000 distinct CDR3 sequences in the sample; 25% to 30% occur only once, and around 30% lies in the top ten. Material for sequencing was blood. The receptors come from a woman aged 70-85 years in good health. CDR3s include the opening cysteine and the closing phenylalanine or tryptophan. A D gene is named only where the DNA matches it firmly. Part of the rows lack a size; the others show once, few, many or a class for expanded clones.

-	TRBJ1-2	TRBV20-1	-	TGCAGTGCTAGAGAGTTAATGGGCTCGGCGGAGGGCTACACCTTC	CSARELMGSAEGYTF
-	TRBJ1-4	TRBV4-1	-	TGCGCCAGCAGCCTGGACAGAGTTAATGAAAAACTGTTTTTT	CASSLDRVNEKLFF
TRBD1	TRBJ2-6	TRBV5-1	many	TGCGCCAGCAGCAAGGGACAGGTGATCTCCGGGGCCAACGTCCTGACTTTC	CASSKGQVISGANVLTF
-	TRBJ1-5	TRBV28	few	TGTGCCAGCAGTTTCTCGCAGACCTGGAATCAGCCCCAGCATTTT	CASSFSQTWNQPQHF
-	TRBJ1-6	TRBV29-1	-	TGCAGCGTTGCCGGGACGGATAATTCACCCCTCCACTTT	CSVAGTDNSPLHF
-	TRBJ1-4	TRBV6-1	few	TGTGCCAGCAGCGCCGAGGCACGGTGGGAAAAACTGTTTTTT	CASSAEARWEKLFF
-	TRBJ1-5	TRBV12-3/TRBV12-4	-	TGTGCCAGCAGCCCTAGACGGTATAGCAATCAGCCCCAGCATTTT	CASSPRRYSNQPQHF
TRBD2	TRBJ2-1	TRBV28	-	TGTGCCAGCAGCCCCGGACTAGCGGGAGTTAATGAGCAGTTCTTC	CASSPGLAGVNEQFF
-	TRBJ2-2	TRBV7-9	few	TGTGCCGGCAGCCTCTCACGGGGTGGGGCCGGGGAGCTGTTTTTT	CAGSLSRGGAGELFF
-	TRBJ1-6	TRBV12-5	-	TGTGCTAGTGGTTTGGGGAGACGGGATTCACCCCTCCACTTT	CASGLGRRDSPLHF
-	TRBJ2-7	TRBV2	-	TGTGCCAGCTGGAGGGACGGTTCCTACGAGCAGTACTTC	CASWRDGSYEQYF
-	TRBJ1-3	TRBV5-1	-	TGCGCCAGCAGCTTCAACACCTTAGCTGGAAACACCATATATTTT	CASSFNTLAGNTIYF
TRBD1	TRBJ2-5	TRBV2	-	TGTGCCAGCAGTGATACCGGGACAGGGGAAAGGGAGCAGTACTTC	CASSDTGTGEREQYF
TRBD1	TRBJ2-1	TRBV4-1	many	TGCGCCAGCAGCCCTGGGACAGGAATAAACAATGAGCAGTTCTTC	CASSPGTGINNEQFF
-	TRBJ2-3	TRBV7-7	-	TGTGCTAGCGGCACGGACTACACAGATACGCAGTATTTT	CASGTDYTDTQYF
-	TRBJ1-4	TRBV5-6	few	TGTGCCAGCAGCCCGCCTGGTACGGATGAAAAACTGTTTTTT	CASSPPGTDEKLFF
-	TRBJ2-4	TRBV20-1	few	TGCAGTGCTAGAGATCGGGGAGGAGTTCAGTACTTC	CSARDRGGVQYF
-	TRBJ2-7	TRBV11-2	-	TGTGCCAGCAGCTCCACCGGACAGCAGAGCTCCTACGAGCAGTACTTC	CASSSTGQQSSYEQYF
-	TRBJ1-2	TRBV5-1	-	TGCGCCAGCAGCCCGGACAGCGCGTATGGCTACACCTTC	CASSPDSAYGYTF
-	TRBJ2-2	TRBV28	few	TGTGCCAGCAGCCTGACAGCCACCGGGGAGCTGTTTTTT	CASSLTATGELFF
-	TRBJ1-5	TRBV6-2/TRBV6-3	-	TGTGCCAGCAGCAACTACAAGGGAAATCAGCCCCAGCATTTT	CASSNYKGNQPQHF
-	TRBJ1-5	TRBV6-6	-	TGTGCCAGCAGTGACAGGAGCAATCAGCCCCAGCATTTT	CASSDRSNQPQHF
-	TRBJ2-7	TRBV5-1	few	TGCGCCAGCAGCTTAGACGTCTCCTACGAGCAGTACTTC	CASSLDVSYEQYF